The T cell receptor beta chain under discussion was sequenced for a study of blood T cell repertoires in COVID-19. Study overall: The United States, Italy and Spain supplied acute and convalescent COVID-19 samples.

In the study's own analysis: Estimates of nucleated cell counts were drawn from the amplification of reference gene primers. Repertoires were generated with immunoSEQ multiplex PCR, while TCRdb's copy carries only in-frame clones and drops some. That table gives V, J and clone size, and the DNA gave D and trimming. This table holds some 200,000 clones, 80% to 90% found once. The germline gives CDR1 SGHTA, CDR2 FQGNSA. The CDR3 extends over 14 amino acids. The V end lost 5 bases, the J end lost 2 bases, and 12 bases lay between the germline ends. This clone was counted between two and nine times. The sample taken for sequencing was PBMCs or T cells enriched from blood (not recorded which). This chain connects TRBV7-2 to TRBJ2-5; D is unclear. The origin of this receptor is a man under 40 in a cohort exposed to, infected with or recovered from COVID-19 (not recorded which). CDR3 nucleotide sequence: TGTGCCAGCAGCCCCCTAACTATACAAGAGACCCAGTACTTC. It codes for CASSPLTIQETQYF.